This TCR beta chain was sequenced during a study of blood T cell repertoires in COVID-19. Across the study: COVID-19 samples from acute and convalescent phases originated in the United States, Italy and Spain. From T cells, B-cell-depleted T cells, or PBMCs came the material, which was cDNA or gDNA.

In the authors' methods: The assay estimated nucleated cells by amplifying reference gene primers. Libraries were prepared by immunoSEQ multiplex PCR; TCRdb keeps only in-frame clonotypes and omits some of them. The V and J calls and clone size are taken from that table; D and trimming were inferred from the DNA. In the table there are 70,000 to 95,000 clones, more than 80% of which are singletons. With 5 bases clipped from V and 17 bases from J, the junction kept 11 bases outside the gene matches. From germline, CDR1 is GTSNPN and CDR2 SVGIG (reference sequence). The CDR3 has 11 residues. The sequence derives from a woman aged 70-85 years with acute or convalescent COVID-19. The chain joins TRBV30 to TRBJ1-4, with 7 nucleotides matching TRBD1. The sample consisted of peripheral blood. Here the CDR3 DNA reads TGTGCCTGGTCCAGACAGGGCTCGCCCTTTTTT. Translating gives CAWSRQGSPFF.